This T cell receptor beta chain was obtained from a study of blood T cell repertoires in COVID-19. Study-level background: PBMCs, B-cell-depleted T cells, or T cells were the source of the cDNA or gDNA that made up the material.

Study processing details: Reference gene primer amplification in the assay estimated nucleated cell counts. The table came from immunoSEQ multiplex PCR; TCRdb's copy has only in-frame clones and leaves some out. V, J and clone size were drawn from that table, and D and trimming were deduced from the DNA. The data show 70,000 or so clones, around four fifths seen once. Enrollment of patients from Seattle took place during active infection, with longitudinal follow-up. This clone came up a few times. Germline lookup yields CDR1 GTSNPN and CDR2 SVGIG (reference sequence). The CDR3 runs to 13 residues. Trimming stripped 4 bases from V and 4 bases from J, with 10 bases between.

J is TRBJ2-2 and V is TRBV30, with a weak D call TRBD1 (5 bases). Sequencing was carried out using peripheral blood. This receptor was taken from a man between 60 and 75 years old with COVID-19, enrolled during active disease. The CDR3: CAWKGMATGELFF. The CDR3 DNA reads TGTGCCTGGAAGGGGATGGCCACCGGGGAGCTGTTTTTT.